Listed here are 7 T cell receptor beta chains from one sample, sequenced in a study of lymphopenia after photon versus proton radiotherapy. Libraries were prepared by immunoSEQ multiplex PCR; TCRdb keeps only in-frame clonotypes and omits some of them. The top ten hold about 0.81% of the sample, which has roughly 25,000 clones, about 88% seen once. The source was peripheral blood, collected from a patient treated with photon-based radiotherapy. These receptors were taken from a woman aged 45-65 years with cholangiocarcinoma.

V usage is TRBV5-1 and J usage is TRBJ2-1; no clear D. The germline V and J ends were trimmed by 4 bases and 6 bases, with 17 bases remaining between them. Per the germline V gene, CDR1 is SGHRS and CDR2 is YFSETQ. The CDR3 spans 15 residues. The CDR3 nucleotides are TGCGCCAGCAGCCCCTACAGACACCTGACCAATGAGCAGTTCTTC. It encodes CASSPYRHLTNEQFF.

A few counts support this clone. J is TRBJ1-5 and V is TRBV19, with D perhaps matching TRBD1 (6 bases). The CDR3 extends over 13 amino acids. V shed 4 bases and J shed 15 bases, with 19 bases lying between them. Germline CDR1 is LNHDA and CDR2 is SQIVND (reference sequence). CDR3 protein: CASSNTQRGVWHF. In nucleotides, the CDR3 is TGTGCCAGTAGTAATACCCAAAGGGGGGTGTGGCATTTT.

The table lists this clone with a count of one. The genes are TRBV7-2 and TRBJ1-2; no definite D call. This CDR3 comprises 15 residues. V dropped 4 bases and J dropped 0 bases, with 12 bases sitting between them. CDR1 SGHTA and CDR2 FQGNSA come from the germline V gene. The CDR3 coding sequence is TGTGCCAGCAGCTCCGGCCCCTCTACTAACTATGGCTACACCTTC. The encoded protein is CASSSGPSTNYGYTF.

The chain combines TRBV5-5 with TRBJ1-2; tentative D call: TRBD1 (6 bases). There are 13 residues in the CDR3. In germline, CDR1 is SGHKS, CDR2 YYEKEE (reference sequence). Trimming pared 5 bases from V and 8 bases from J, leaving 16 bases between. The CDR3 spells CASSFDRSVGYTF. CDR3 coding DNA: TGTGCCAGCAGTTTCGACAGGTCCGTCGGCTACACCTTC.

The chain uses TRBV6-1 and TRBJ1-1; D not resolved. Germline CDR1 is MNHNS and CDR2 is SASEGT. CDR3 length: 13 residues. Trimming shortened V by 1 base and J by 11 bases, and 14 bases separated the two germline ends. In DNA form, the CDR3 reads TGTGCCAGCAGTGAAGATGGTAGAATTCCGGCTTTCTTT. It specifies CASSEDGRIPAFF.

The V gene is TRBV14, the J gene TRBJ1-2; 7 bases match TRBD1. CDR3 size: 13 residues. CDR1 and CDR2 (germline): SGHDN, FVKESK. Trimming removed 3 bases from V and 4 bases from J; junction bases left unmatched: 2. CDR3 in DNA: TGTGCCAGCAGCCATCGACAGGGCTATGGCTACACCTTC. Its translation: CASSHRQGYGYTF.

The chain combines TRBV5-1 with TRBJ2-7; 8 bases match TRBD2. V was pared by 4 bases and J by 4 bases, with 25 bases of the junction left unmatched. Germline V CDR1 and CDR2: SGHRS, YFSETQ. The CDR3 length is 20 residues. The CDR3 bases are TGCGCCAGCAGCCTCCGAGGCGGGGGGAGTCCCTCGCTAACCCCATACGAGCAGTACTTC. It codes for CASSLRGGGSPSLTPYEQYF.